This TCR beta chain was identified during a study of vaccination effects on CD4 cells after COVID-19. Comment on this clone: Its specificity is not known.

Expansion with viral peptide pools was applied to antigen-specific CD4+ T cells by the ViraFEST assay prior to sequencing. With approximately 9 days of culture completed, CD4+ T cells were isolated. Either the BNT162b2 or mRNA-1273 vaccine was given to participants in two doses. Wells containing a few million PBMC each were cultured with around 9.1 IU/ml IL-2 and 8 to 10 ug/ml peptides. The method was immunoSEQ multiplex PCR; TCRdb's version includes in-frame clones alone and lacks a portion of them. This sample has just under 60,000 clones, with roughly three quarters found just once. V lost 0 bases, J lost 6 bases, and 9 bases lay in between. There are 13 residues in the CDR3. Germline V gives CDR1 SNHLY, CDR2 FYNNEI.

Sample: CD4+ T cells from PBMCs cultured with HCoV-OC43 spike peptides, taken after COVID-19 vaccination. Subset reported: HCoV-OC43 spike overlapping peptide pool stimulation. The receptor's source is a human donor who received a COVID-19 vaccine. V and J are TRBV2 and TRBJ2-7; no firm D call. In DNA form, the CDR3 reads TGTGCCAGCAGTGAAGCGCTTGCACGCGAGCAGTACGTC. It translates to CASSEALAREQYV.